These 32 T cell receptor beta chains came from one sample sequenced in a study of response to subunit inactivated influenza vaccine. TCRdb re-analysed the RT-PCR reads in MiXCR, keeping a single row per CDR3 protein. The repertoire holds hundreds of thousands of distinct CDR3 sequences, with approximately 14% as singletons. The specimen was PBMCs from blood, collected approximately 13 days after vaccination. Every receptor here comes from a man aged 50-60 years who received an inactivated influenza vaccine.

This clonotype was observed a handful of times. This chain uses TRBV6-1 with TRBJ1-1, with 8 nucleotides matching TRBD1. This CDR3 is built from 16 residues. The V and J ends lost 10 bases and 0 bases, in that order; junction bases with no gene match: 13. Looked up from germline, CDR1 is MNHNS and CDR2 is SASEGT. The CDR3 sequence is CATLSLGQGLNTEAFF. The CDR3 DNA sequence: TGTGCCACCCTGAGCCTTGGACAGGGCTTGAACACTGAAGCTTTCTTT.

This clonotype was recorded a few times. The rearrangement uses TRBV11-2 and TRBJ2-1; no clear D gene. Germline values: CDR1 SGHAT, CDR2 FQNNGV. Trimming left V 0 bases short and J 12 bases short, with 6 bases between. The CDR3 is 11 residues long. This CDR3 is CASSLDLLQFF. CDR3 nucleotides: TGTGCCAGCAGCTTAGATCTATTGCAGTTCTTC. The entire variable domain, with the rest obtained from reference TRBV11-2 and TRBJ2-1, is as follows: EAGVAQSPRYKIIEKRQSVAFWCNPISGHATLYWYQQILGQGPKLLIQFQNNGVVDDSQLPKDRFSAERLKGVDSTLKIQPAKLEDSAVYLCASSLDLLQFFGPGTRLTVL.

The V gene is TRBV7-8, the J gene TRBJ2-5; D is undetermined. Germline CDR1 SGHVS, CDR2 FQNEAQ. V was clipped by 0 bases and J by 2 bases, with 13 bases between them. There are 16 residues in the CDR3. The CDR3 DNA follows: TGTGCCAGCAGCTTAGCGACTCGGACGGAACAAGAGACCCAGTACTTC. The encoded protein is CASSLATRTEQETQYF.

This clonotype was seen only a few times. The chain carries TRBV28 and TRBJ2-1; D might be TRBD1 or TRBD2, each matching 5 bases. V dropped 6 bases and J dropped 10 bases, with 22 bases sitting between them. This CDR3 has 15 amino acids. Germline CDR1 and CDR2: MDHEN and SYDVKM. CDR3 protein: CASRRGPRSASEQFF. The DNA of the CDR3 is TGTGCCAGCAGAAGGGGACCCCGCTCGGCGAGCGAGCAGTTCTTC.

This clonotype has a handful of counts. This chain uses TRBV20-1 with TRBJ1-3, with D perhaps matching TRBD1 (5 bases). The germline V gene encodes CDR1 DFQATT and CDR2 SNEGSKA (reference sequence). The V end was cut by 0 bases, the J end by 6 bases, with 15 bases between. This CDR3 is built from 15 residues. For the CDR3, the DNA is TGCAGTGCTAGAGAACGGCAGGGACCGCCAAACACCATATATTTT. Its protein is CSARERQGPPNTIYF.

The chain uses TRBV20-1 and TRBJ2-7; 8 nucleotides agree with TRBD2. The V gene's germline CDR1 is DFQATT and CDR2 SNEGSKA (reference sequence). The CDR3 consists of 14 residues. With V trimmed by 3 bases and J by 3 bases, 7 bases remained unmatched. The CDR3, as DNA: TGCAGTGCTAGCCCTGGAGCGGGAGACTACGAGCAGTACTTC. Protein sequence: CSASPGAGDYEQYF.

The chain uses TRBV9 and TRBJ1-5; D is unresolved. CDR1 is SGDLS and CDR2 is YYNGEE in the germline V gene. V was shortened by 3 bases and J by 4 bases, with 11 bases between the two germline ends. The CDR3 length is 14 residues. CDR3 region: CASSEGSGNQPQHF. CDR3 sequence (DNA): TGTGCCAGCAGCGAGGGCTCTGGGAATCAGCCCCAGCATTTT.

This clonotype was seen a handful of times. The rearrangement links TRBV7-2 to TRBJ1-3; D gene ambiguous. There are 16 residues in the CDR3. Germline assignment: CDR1 SGHTA and CDR2 FQGNSA. Trimming pared 5 bases from V and 4 bases from J, leaving 18 bases between. Written as DNA, the CDR3 is TGTGCCAGCAGCCCTCAGACGATCGCCTTGGGAAACACCATATATTTT. Protein: CASSPQTIALGNTIYF.

This clonotype was counted only a few times. V usage is TRBV5-1 and J usage is TRBJ2-1; D remains unclear. Germline V gene data show CDR1 as SGHRS and CDR2 as YFSETQ. The ends were cut back, 0 bases at V and 13 bases at J, with 17 bases in the middle. The CDR3 covers 14 residues. The CDR3 nucleotides read TGCGCCAGCAGCTTGGATGGTTCAGGCCCCGGACAGTTCTTC. Amino acids: CASSLDGSGPGQFF.

This clonotype was counted ten times or more. The chain carries TRBV5-6 and TRBJ2-4; a possible D gene is TRBD1 (6 bases). Germline lookup yields CDR1 SGHDT and CDR2 YYEEEE. The CDR3 consists of 14 residues. Trimming cost V 3 bases and J 6 bases, with 13 bases left between them. CDR3 bases: TGTGCCAGCAGCTCCTGGGACATTAGAAACATTCAGTACTTC. Translation: CASSSWDIRNIQYF.

V is TRBV6-2 or TRBV6-3 and J is TRBJ2-5, with D perhaps matching TRBD1 (6 bases). Germline assignment: CDR1 MNHEY and CDR2 SVGEGT. This CDR3 spans 15 amino acids. Trimming cost V 10 bases and J 6 bases, with 24 bases left between them. CDR3 loop: CATNWPGHSTKTQYF. In DNA, the CDR3 is TGTGCCACCAATTGGCCGGGACACTCTACGAAGACCCAGTACTTC.

There are a few counts of this clonotype. The J gene is TRBJ1-2, the V gene TRBV12-3 or TRBV12-4, with TRBD1 identical over 7 bases. J lost 0 bases, V lost 2 bases, and 3 bases had no gene match. The CDR3 is 15 amino acids. The CDR3 coding sequence is TGTGCCAGCAGTTTAATCCAGGGGGCTAACTATGGCTACACCTTC. Translated: CASSLIQGANYGYTF.

This clonotype was picked up a small number of times. V is TRBV29-1 and J is TRBJ2-7, with D uncertain. Germline loops: CDR1 SQVTM, CDR2 ANQGSEA. The CDR3 loop spans 12 amino acids. Trimming left V 5 bases short and J 1 base short, with 9 bases between. For the CDR3, the DNA is TGCAGCGTTATAAGGAGTTCCTACGAGCAGTACTTC. As protein: CSVIRSSYEQYF.

The J gene is TRBJ2-5, the V gene TRBV29-1, with 11 bases that match TRBD1. CDR1 is SQVTM, CDR2 ANQGSEA, per germline. Trimming took 5 bases from V and 2 from J; bases not matched to a gene: 13. This CDR3 contains 17 residues. CDR3 protein: CSVSPGQGVLRQETQYF. The CDR3 DNA follows: TGCAGCGTTTCTCCGGGACAGGGGGTCCTCCGACAAGAGACCCAGTACTTC.

The chain's CDR3 is CASSLYAGTDTQYF. The CDR3, as DNA: TGTGCCAGCAGTTTATACGCAGGGACGGATACGCAGTATTTT. The gene calls are TRBV28 and TRBJ2-3, with D perhaps assigned TRBD1 or TRBD2 (5 bases each). The CDR3 has 14 residues. Germline CDR1 MDHEN, CDR2 SYDVKM. Trimming removed 1 base from V and 6 bases from J, with 11 bases in between. Combining the CDR3 with reference TRBV28 and TRBJ2-3 gives the whole variable domain DVKVTQSSRYLVKRTGEKVFLECVQDMDHENMFWYRQDPGLGLRLIYFSYDVKMKEKGDIPEGYSVSREKKERFSLILESASTNQTSMYLCASSLYAGTDTQYFGPGTRLTVL.

CDR3 protein: CASSSGTGGSGAFF. DNA of the CDR3: TGCGCCAGCAGCTCCGGGACAGGAGGTTCGGGGGCTTTCTTT. This rearrangement joins TRBV4-3 to TRBJ1-1; the match to TRBD1 covers 8 bases. CDR3 length: 14 residues. The germline V gene encodes CDR1 LGHNA and CDR2 YSLEER. Unmatched junction bases numbered 13, after V lost 5 bases and J lost 11 bases.

The rearrangement links TRBV2 to TRBJ1-1; D perhaps matches TRBD1 (5 bases). Germline values: CDR1 SNHLY, CDR2 FYNNEI. V lost 3 bases and J 7 bases, leaving 15 bases between the germline ends. The CDR3 sequence is 14 residues long. In nucleotides, the CDR3 is TGTGCCAGCAGTGAGGGACCAACAGGACTTGAAGCTTTCTTT. Protein product: CASSEGPTGLEAFF. The full variable domain, in which reference TRBV2 and TRBJ1-1 provide the parts outside the CDR3, is EPEVTQTPSHQVTQMGQEVILRCVPISNHLYFYWYRQILGQKVEFLVSFYNNEISEKSEIFDDQFSVERPDGSNFTLKIRSTKLEDSAMYFCASSEGPTGLEAFFGQGTRLTVV.

For the CDR3, the DNA is TGCGCCAGCAGCGAGGGGGCTGGGGCCAAAAACATTCAGTACTTC. It translates to CASSEGAGAKNIQYF. The gene calls are TRBV5-1 and TRBJ2-4, with 7 bases fitting TRBD1. This CDR3 comprises 15 residues. Germline CDR1 SGHRS, CDR2 YFSETQ. Trimming cost V 4 bases and J 1 base; bases outside gene matches: 5.

The chain joins TRBV11-2 to TRBJ2-7; 11 bases map to TRBD2. The CDR3 loop spans 15 amino acids. V trimming: 2 bases; J trimming: 7 bases; junction bases outside the gene matches: 7. Looked up from germline, CDR1 is SGHAT and CDR2 is FQNNGV. The DNA of the CDR3 is TGTGCCAGCAGCTTACTCGCTAGCGGGAGGAGGGAGCAGTACTTC. This encodes CASSLLASGRREQYF.

This clonotype was counted a few times. The chain carries TRBV5-5 and TRBJ2-5; 8 positions match TRBD1. V dropped 4 bases and J dropped 3; count of bases not matched to a gene: 2. The CDR3 loop spans 13 amino acids. The germline V gene has CDR1 SGHKS and CDR2 YYEKEE (reference sequence). This CDR3 reads CASSPGQEETQYF. CDR3 DNA sequence: TGTGCCAGCAGCCCGGGACAGGAAGAGACCCAGTACTTC.

This clonotype was observed a handful of times. V gene TRBV10-3 combines with J gene TRBJ1-1; D remains unclear. The ends were cut back, 6 bases at V and 1 base at J, with 6 bases in the middle. Germline V gives CDR1 ENHRY, CDR2 SYGVKD. The CDR3 is 12 amino acids. The CDR3 is CAIRGGNTEAFF. The CDR3 nucleotides read TGTGCCATCAGAGGAGGGAACACTGAAGCTTTCTTT.

The rearrangement uses TRBV10-3 and TRBJ2-1, with 7 nucleotides matching TRBD1. The CDR3 has 16 amino acids. V lost 5 bases, J lost 1 base, and 8 bases stayed unmatched. Looked up from germline, CDR1 is ENHRY and CDR2 is SYGVKD. The DNA for the CDR3 is TGTGCCATCAGTATACTTGAGGGGGCTTCCTACAATGAGCAGTTCTTC. The encoded protein is CAISILEGASYNEQFF.

This chain connects TRBV7-8 to TRBJ2-1, with 8 bases that match TRBD1. Trimming cost V 6 bases and J 9 bases; bases outside gene matches: 7. This CDR3 has 13 amino acids. Germline CDR1 SGHVS, CDR2 FQNEAQ. CDR3 loop: CASSPRTGIEQFF. CDR3 coding DNA: TGTGCCAGCAGTCCAAGGACAGGGATTGAGCAGTTCTTC. The whole variable domain, filled in from reference TRBV7-8 and TRBJ2-1, reads GAGVSQSPRYKVAKRGQDVALRCDPISGHVSLFWYQQALGQGPEFLTYFQNEAQLDKSGLPSDRFFAERPEGSVSTLKIQRTQQEDSAVYLCASSPRTGIEQFFGPGTRLTVL.

The CDR3 DNA reads as TGTGCCAGCAGCTCTAACCCAGGCCCCGTCACTGAAGCTTTCTTT. Its translation is CASSSNPGPVTEAFF. J is TRBJ1-1 and V is TRBV7-2; D call uncertain. This CDR3 is built from 15 residues. Trimming shortened V by 4 bases and J by 4 bases, and 16 bases separated the two germline ends. Germline V gives CDR1 SGHTA, CDR2 FQGNSA. Full variable domain (missing parts from reference TRBV7-2 and TRBJ1-1): GAGVSQSPSNKVTEKGKDVELRCDPISGHTALYWYRQSLGQGLEFLIYFQGNSAPDKSGLPSDRFSAERTGGSVSTLTIQRTQQEDSAVYLCASSSNPGPVTEAFFGQGTRLTVV.

This clonotype was detected a few times. The V call is TRBV5-1, the J call TRBJ2-5; the match to TRBD2 covers 7 bases. Germline CDR1 reads SGHRS; CDR2 reads YFSETQ. J gave up 1 base and V 6 bases, and 12 bases lay outside the gene matches. The CDR3 length is 16 residues. The chain's CDR3 is CASTFWAGDTQETQYF. DNA of the CDR3: TGCGCCAGCACCTTCTGGGCGGGAGATACCCAAGAGACCCAGTACTTC.

CDR3 nucleotides: TGTGCCAGCACCCAGACAGGGGGCGGTGAAAAACTGTTTTTT. This encodes CASTQTGGGEKLFF. This rearrangement joins TRBV12-3 or TRBV12-4 to TRBJ1-4; 10 nucleotides line up with TRBD1. V was clipped by 7 bases and J by 7 bases; unmatched bases: 6. The CDR3 has 14 residues.

This clonotype was seen at least ten times. This chain links TRBV7-6 with TRBJ2-1; D ambiguous. The CDR3 runs 16 residues. Trimming took 5 bases from V and 0 from J, leaving 14 bases between them. Germline V CDR1 and CDR2: SGHVS, FNYEAQ. The CDR3 nucleotides read TGTGCCAGCAGCCTCAGACTGGGCAGCTCCTACAATGAGCAGTTCTTC. This sequence encodes CASSLRLGSSYNEQFF. The full variable domain, rest sourced from reference TRBV7-6 and TRBJ2-1, is GAGVSQSPRYKVTKRGQDVALRCDPISGHVSLYWYRQALGQGPEFLTYFNYEAQQDKSGLPNDRFSAERPEGSISTLTIQRTEQRDSAMYRCASSLRLGSSYNEQFFGPGTRLTVL.

The chain has TRBV30 and TRBJ2-7, with D maybe TRBD1 (6 bases). From germline, CDR1 is GTSNPN and CDR2 SVGIG (reference sequence). Trimming left V 0 bases short and J 0 bases short, with 12 bases between. The CDR3 is 15 residues long. The chain's CDR3 is CAWSVPGHLSYEQYF. The CDR3 nucleotides are TGTGCCTGGAGTGTACCGGGACACCTCTCCTACGAGCAGTACTTC.

The J gene is TRBJ1-1, the V gene TRBV2, with no clear D. The CDR3 is 12 amino acids. The V end lost 4 bases, the J end lost 6 bases, and 9 bases lay between the germline ends. Germline V CDR1 and CDR2: SNHLY, FYNNEI. In nucleotides, the CDR3 is TGTGCCAGCAGTGTACCAGACCCTGAAGCTTTCTTT. This encodes CASSVPDPEAFF.

The sample holds many counts of this clonotype. The rearrangement joins TRBV6-1 to TRBJ2-3; the match to TRBD1 covers 7 bases. Per germline, CDR1 MNHNS and CDR2 SASEGT. The CDR3 is 15 amino acids. V dropped 4 bases and J dropped 3; count of bases not matched to a gene: 7. Here the CDR3 reads CASSALQGWTDTQYF. Written as DNA, the CDR3 is TGTGCCAGCAGTGCGTTACAGGGGTGGACAGATACGCAGTATTTT.

There are a few counts of this clonotype. The chain couples TRBV29-1 to TRBJ1-2; TRBD1 aligns across 10 bases. Germline CDR1 reads SQVTM; CDR2 reads ANQGSEA. The CDR3 spans 13 residues. With 6 bases clipped from V and 9 bases from J, the junction kept 10 bases outside the gene matches. The CDR3 bases are TGCAGCGTCACCGGGACAGGGGTTTCGAGCTACACCTTC. Encoded protein: CSVTGTGVSSYTF.

This clonotype was detected only a few times. The rearrangement links TRBV5-1 to TRBJ1-4, with 9 bases that match TRBD1. CDR3 length: 15 amino acids. V lost 0 bases and J lost 7; bases outside the gene matches: 4. Germline CDR1 is SGHRS and CDR2 is YFSETQ. The DNA for the CDR3 is TGCGCCAGCAGCTTGGGGACAGGGGAAGGTGAAAAACTGTTTTTT. It codes for CASSLGTGEGEKLFF.